The clone carrying this TCR beta chain was picked up one time. How the authors handled the data: Scientists estimated how many nucleated cells there were by amplifying reference gene primers. Produced via immunoSEQ multiplex PCR; TCRdb's table is partial and in-frame only. The V and J calls and clone size are taken from that table; D and trimming were inferred from the DNA. The sample records 200,000 to 250,000 clones, 60% to 85% being singletons. Losses at the gene ends were 4 bases for V and 4 bases for J; bases not matched to a gene: 6. The CDR3 sequence is 15 residues long. CDR1 and CDR2 (germline): MNHNY, SVGAGI (reference sequence). These data are taken from a study of blood T cell repertoires in COVID-19. Study summary: COVID-19 samples from acute and convalescent phases originated in the United States, Italy and Spain. From T cells, B-cell-depleted T cells, or PBMCs came the material, which was cDNA or gDNA.

The sequence was collected from a woman in her seventies with acute or convalescent COVID-19. Sample: peripheral blood. The V gene is TRBV6-6, the J gene TRBJ2-2, with 7 nucleotides matching TRBD2. The CDR3: CASSSSGGSTGELFF. The CDR3 DNA reads TGTGCCAGCAGTTCCTCGGGGGGTTCCACCGGGGAGCTGTTTTTT.